The subject of this entry is one T cell receptor beta chain. What it binds is unknown. These data belong to a study of beta chain features in type 1 diabetes. Trimming took 4 bases from V and 3 from J, leaving 13 bases between them. Germline loops: CDR1 SGHVS, CDR2 FQNEAQ. The CDR3 loop spans 15 amino acids. General observations from the study: There was a moderate but significant shortening of TCRB CDR3s in all four CD4+ subsets of Type 1 diabetes patients. VDJ junctions from patients with type 1 diabetes contained fewer insertions and more deletions.

Isolated RNA was reverse transcribed in full, so expressed TCRB transcripts were sequenced. Method: immunoSEQ multiplex PCR; TCRdb's copy keeps in-frame clones and lacks some. The sample has tens of thousands of clones, about 66% seen once. One heparinised draw, averaging roughly 0.12 L, was taken per donor. The TCR was taken from a young man with type 1 diabetes. Some clones in this sample may be carry-over from other donors' samples. The specimen was Tregs from blood. V is TRBV7-8 and J is TRBJ2-1; possible D gene TRBD1, 6 bases. The CDR3 nucleotides read TGTGCCAGCAGCTCCCAACAGGACAGCTACAATGAGCAGTTCTTC. Its protein is CASSSQQDSYNEQFF.